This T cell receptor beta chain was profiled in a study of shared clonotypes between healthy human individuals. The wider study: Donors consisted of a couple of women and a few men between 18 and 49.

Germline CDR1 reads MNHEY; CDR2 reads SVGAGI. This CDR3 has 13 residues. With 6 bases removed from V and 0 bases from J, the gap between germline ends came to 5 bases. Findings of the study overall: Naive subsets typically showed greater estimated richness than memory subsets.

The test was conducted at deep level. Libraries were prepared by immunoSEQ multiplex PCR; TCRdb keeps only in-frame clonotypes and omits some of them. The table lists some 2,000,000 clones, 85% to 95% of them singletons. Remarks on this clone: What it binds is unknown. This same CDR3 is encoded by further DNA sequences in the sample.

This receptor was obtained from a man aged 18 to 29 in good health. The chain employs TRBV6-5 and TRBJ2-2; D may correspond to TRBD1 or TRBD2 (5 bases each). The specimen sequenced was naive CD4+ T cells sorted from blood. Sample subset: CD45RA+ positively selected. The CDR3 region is CASRGPNTGELFF. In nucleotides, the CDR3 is TGTGCCAGCAGGGGACCGAACACCGGGGAGCTGTTTTTT.